This entry lists 10 T cell receptor beta chains sequenced from one sample in a study of blood T cell repertoires in COVID-19. This table comes from immunoSEQ multiplex PCR, and its TCRdb copy is limited to in-frame clones, with some not included. Here the sample spans roughly 200,000 clones, more than 80% being singletons. The source material was PBMCs or T cells enriched from blood (not recorded which). Source of these receptors: a man between 40 and 49 years old who had recovered from COVID-19.

This chain links TRBV7-9 with TRBJ2-7; 8 positions match TRBD1. The CDR3 covers 12 residues. V was clipped by 5 bases and J by 9 bases; unmatched bases: 6. Germline V gives CDR1 SEHNR, CDR2 FQNEAQ (reference sequence). CDR3 residues: CASSATGDGQYF. The CDR3 DNA follows: TGTGCCAGCAGCGCGACAGGGGATGGGCAGTACTTC. Full variable domain (remainder filled in from reference TRBV7-9 and TRBJ2-7): DTGVSQNPRHKITKRGQNVTFRCDPISEHNRLYWYRQTLGQGPEFLTYFQNEAQLEKSRLLSDRFSAERPKGSFSTLEIQRTEQGDSAMYLCASSATGDGQYFGPGTRLTVT.

The chain recombines TRBV14 with TRBJ2-3, with D possibly TRBD1 on 6 matching bases. The CDR3 runs to 19 residues. Trimming left V 1 base short and J 2 bases short, with 22 bases between. Germline V gives CDR1 SGHDN, CDR2 FVKESK. The CDR3 spells CASSQGVIRRRGVTDTQYF. In DNA form, the CDR3 reads TGTGCCAGCAGCCAAGGGGTAATAAGGCGCAGGGGAGTCACAGATACGCAGTATTTT. The full variable domain, in which reference TRBV14 and TRBJ2-3 provide the parts outside the CDR3, is EAGVTQFPSHSVIEKGQTVTLRCDPISGHDNLYWYRRVMGKEIKFLLHFVKESKQDESGMPNNRFLAERTGGTYSTLKVQPAELEDSGVYFCASSQGVIRRRGVTDTQYFGPGTRLTVL.

CDR3 nucleotides: TGTGCCAGCAGCGGGTTACAGGACCGATTCCAAGACAATGAAAAACTGTTTTTT. This encodes CASSGLQDRFQDNEKLFF. The gene calls are TRBV7-8 and TRBJ1-4; TRBD1 is a possible D gene (5 bases). The ends were cut back, 5 bases at V and 5 bases at J, with 24 bases in the middle. CDR3 length: 18 residues. Germline V CDR1 and CDR2: SGHVS, FQNEAQ.

The rearrangement joins TRBV29-1 to TRBJ1-5; TRBD1 might be the D (5 bases). Trimming pared 4 bases from V and 2 bases from J, leaving 9 bases between. The CDR3 has 13 amino acids. Germline V gene sequence: CDR1 SQVTM, CDR2 ANQGSEA. The CDR3 sequence: CSVAPGGNQPQHF. The CDR3 nucleotides read TGCAGCGTTGCACCGGGGGGCAATCAGCCCCAGCATTTT.

This clone appeared a single time. The chain has TRBV2 and TRBJ2-7; TRBD2 might be the D (5 bases). Trimming cost V 4 bases and J 4 bases, with 17 bases left between them. Germline V gene data show CDR1 as SNHLY and CDR2 as FYNNEI. The CDR3 is made up of 15 amino acids. CDR3 protein: CASSGKSGKTYEQYF. CDR3 coding DNA: TGTGCCAGCAGTGGAAAATCGGGAAAAACTTACGAGCAGTACTTC.

The chain recombines TRBV27 with TRBJ2-7; 7 bases are a match to TRBD1. Germline trimming cut 3 bases from V and 6 bases from J; bases unmatched to any gene: 14. This CDR3 region has 16 residues. CDR1 and CDR2 from the germline V gene are MNHEY and SMNVEV (reference sequence). The DNA for the CDR3 is TGTGCCAGCAGTTTCTGGGCCCCTACAGGGGCGGGCGAGCAGTACTTC. It translates to CASSFWAPTGAGEQYF.

This clone was detected once. The chain links TRBV11-3 to TRBJ1-1; TRBD1 might be the D (6 bases). In germline, CDR1 is SGHNT, CDR2 YENEEA. This CDR3 has 16 residues. V was pared by 1 base and J by 4 bases, with 16 bases between. Here the CDR3 DNA reads TGTGCCAGCAGCTTAGGGACAGACGCCTTCGGCACTGAAGCTTTCTTT. Translating it yields CASSLGTDAFGTEAFF.

The chain combines TRBV19 with TRBJ1-5, with TRBD1 matching 7 bases. The CDR3 covers 15 residues. Germline assignment: CDR1 LNHDA and CDR2 SQIVND (reference sequence). After removal of 3 bases from V and 13 bases from J, the junction contained 15 bases not matched to a gene. The CDR3, as DNA: TGTGCCAGTAGTATGAGCGACAGGGTCCATGCGGTTCAGCATTTT. The encoded protein is CASSMSDRVHAVQHF.

This clone was observed a handful of times. The rearrangement joins TRBV7-9 to TRBJ1-2; 11 nucleotides match TRBD1. Looked up from germline, CDR1 is SEHNR and CDR2 is FQNEAQ (reference sequence). Losses at the gene ends were 0 bases for V and 6 bases for J; bases not matched to a gene: 12. The CDR3 consists of 18 residues. CDR3 nucleotides: TGTGCCAGCAGCTTAGCAAATACCCGGACAGGGGGCCAAAATGGCTACACCTTC. Residues: CASSLANTRTGGQNGYTF.

CDR3 in amino acids: CASSRGGGYGYTF. CDR3 bases: TGTGCCAGCAGCCGAGGGGGCGGCTATGGCTACACCTTC. The rearrangement joins TRBV7-3 to TRBJ1-2; 7 positions match TRBD1. V shed 5 bases, J shed 4 bases, and the junction held 4 bases outside the gene matches. This CDR3 comprises 13 residues. The germline V gene encodes CDR1 SGHTA and CDR2 FQGTGA.